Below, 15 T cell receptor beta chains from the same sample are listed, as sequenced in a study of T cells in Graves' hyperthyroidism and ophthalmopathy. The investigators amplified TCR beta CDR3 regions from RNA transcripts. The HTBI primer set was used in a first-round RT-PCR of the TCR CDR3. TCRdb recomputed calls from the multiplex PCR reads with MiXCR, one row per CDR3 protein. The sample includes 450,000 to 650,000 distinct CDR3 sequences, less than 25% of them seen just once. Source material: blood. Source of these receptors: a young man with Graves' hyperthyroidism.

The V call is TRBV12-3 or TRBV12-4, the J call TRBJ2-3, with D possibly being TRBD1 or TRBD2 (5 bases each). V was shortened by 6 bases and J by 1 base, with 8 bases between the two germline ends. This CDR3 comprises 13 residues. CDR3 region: CASRRDRTDTQYF. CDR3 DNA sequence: TGTGCCAGCAGGAGGGACCGCACAGATACGCAGTATTTT.

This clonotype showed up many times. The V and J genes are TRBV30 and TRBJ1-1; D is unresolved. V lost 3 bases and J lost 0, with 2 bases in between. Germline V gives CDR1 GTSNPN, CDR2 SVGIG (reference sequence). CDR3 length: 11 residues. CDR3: CAWRMNTEAFF. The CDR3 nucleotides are TGTGCCTGGAGGATGAACACTGAAGCTTTCTTT.

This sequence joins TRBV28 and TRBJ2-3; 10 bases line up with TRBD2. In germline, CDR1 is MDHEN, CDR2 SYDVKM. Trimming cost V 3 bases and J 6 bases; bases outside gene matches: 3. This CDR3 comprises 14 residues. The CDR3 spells CASSFLTSGDTQYF. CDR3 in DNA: TGTGCCAGCAGTTTTTTGACTAGCGGGGATACGCAGTATTTT.

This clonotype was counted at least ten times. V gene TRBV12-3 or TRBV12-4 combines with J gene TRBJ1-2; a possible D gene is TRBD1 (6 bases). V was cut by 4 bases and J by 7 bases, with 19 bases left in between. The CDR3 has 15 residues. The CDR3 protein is CASSSLSTGIRGYTF. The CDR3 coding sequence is TGTGCCAGCAGTTCCCTCTCAACAGGGATTCGTGGCTACACCTTC.

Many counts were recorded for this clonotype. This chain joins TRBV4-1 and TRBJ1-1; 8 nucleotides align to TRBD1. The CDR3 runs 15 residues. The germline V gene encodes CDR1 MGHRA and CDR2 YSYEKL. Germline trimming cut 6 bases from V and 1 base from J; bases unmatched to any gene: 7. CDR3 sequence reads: CASSTLGQGNTEAFF. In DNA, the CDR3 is TGCGCCAGCAGTACTCTTGGACAGGGGAACACTGAAGCTTTCTTT.

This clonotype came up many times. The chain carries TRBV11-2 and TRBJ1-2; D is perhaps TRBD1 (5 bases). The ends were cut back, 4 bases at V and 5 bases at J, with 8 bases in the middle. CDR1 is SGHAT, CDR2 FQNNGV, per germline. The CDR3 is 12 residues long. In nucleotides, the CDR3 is TGTGCCAGCAGCTCAGAGGGGTATGGCTACACCTTC. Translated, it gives CASSSEGYGYTF.

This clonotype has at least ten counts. The CDR3 reads CASSQVYTTGRNETQYF. As DNA, the CDR3 is TGTGCCAGCAGCCAGGTTTATACGACCGGACGGAATGAGACCCAGTACTTC. The chain combines TRBV14 with TRBJ2-5; no clear D gene. The CDR3 runs to 17 residues. V lost 3 bases and J 5 bases, leaving 22 bases between the germline ends. Germline V gene lookup returns CDR1 SGHDN and CDR2 FVKESK.

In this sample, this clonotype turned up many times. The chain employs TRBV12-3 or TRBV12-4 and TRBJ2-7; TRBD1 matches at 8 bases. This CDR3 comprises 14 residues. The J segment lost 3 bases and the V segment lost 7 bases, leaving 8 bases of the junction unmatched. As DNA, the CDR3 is TGTGCCAGCACTAGGTGGGACAGGATCTACGAGCAGTACTTC. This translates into CASTRWDRIYEQYF.

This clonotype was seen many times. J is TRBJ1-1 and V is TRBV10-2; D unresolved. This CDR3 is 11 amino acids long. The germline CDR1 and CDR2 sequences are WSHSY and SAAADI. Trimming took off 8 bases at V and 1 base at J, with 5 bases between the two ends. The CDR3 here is CASLQNTEAFF. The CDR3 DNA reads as TGCGCCAGCCTACAGAACACTGAAGCTTTCTTT.

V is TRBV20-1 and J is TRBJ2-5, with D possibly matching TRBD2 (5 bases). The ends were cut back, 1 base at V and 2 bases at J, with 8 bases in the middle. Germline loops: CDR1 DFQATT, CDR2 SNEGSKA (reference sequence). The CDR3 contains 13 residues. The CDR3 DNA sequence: TGCAGTGCTAGAGGAGGACTGCAAGAGACCCAGTACTTC. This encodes CSARGGLQETQYF.

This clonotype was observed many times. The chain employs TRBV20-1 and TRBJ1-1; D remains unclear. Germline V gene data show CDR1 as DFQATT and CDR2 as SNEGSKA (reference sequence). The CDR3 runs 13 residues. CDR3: CSALSAMNTEAFF. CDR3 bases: TGCAGCGCTCTATCGGCCATGAACACTGAAGCTTTCTTT.

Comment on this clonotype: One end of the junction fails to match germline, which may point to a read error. The CDR3 loop reads CVSSLRLPMGTEAFF. The CDR3 DNA sequence: TGTGTCAGCAGTTTGCGTCTTCCCATGGGCACCGAAGCTTTCTTT. The chain uses TRBV28 and TRBJ1-1; D unresolved. This CDR3 is built from 15 residues. Germline V gene data show CDR1 as MDHEN and CDR2 as SYDVKM. The variable domain in full, completed from reference TRBV28 and TRBJ1-1, reads DVKVTQSSRYLVKRTGEKVFLECVQDMDHENMFWYRQDPGLGLRLIYFSYDVKMKEKGDIPEGYSVSREKKERFSLILESASTNQTSMYLCVSSLRLPMGTEAFFGQGTRLTVV.

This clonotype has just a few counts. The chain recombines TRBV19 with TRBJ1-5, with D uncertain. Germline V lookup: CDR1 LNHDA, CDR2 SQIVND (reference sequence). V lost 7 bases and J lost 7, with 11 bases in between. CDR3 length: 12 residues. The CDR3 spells CASTLPGQPQHF. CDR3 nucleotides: TGTGCCAGTACCCTCCCGGGCCAGCCCCAGCATTTT.

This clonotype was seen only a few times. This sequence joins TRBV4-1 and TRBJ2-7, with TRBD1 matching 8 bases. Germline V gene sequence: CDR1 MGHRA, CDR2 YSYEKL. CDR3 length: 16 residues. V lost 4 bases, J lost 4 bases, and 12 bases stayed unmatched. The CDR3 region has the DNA TGCGCCAGCAGCCTACGGACGGACAGGGCACTATACGAGCAGTACTTC. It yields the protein CASSLRTDRALYEQYF.

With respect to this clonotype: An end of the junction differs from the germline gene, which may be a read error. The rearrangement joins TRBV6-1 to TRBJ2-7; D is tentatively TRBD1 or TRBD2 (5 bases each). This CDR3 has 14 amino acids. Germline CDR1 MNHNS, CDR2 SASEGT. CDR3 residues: CASSEWGRSCEQYF. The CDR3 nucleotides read TGTGCCAGCAGTGAATGGGGGAGATCCTGCGAGCAGTACTTC.